This T cell receptor (beta chain) derives from a study of cytomegalovirus exposure and HLA in healthy donors. Whole-study findings and limits: Within the data, a cluster of highly shared sequence variants was likely a sequencing artifact. TCR beta sequences numbering 16,951 were associated with HLA alleles at 0.05 false discovery rate in a later analysis. V- and J-gene trimming of TCR beta was linked (in a later analysis) to a missense DCLRE1C variant.

Comments on this clone: Antigen: not known.

This CDR3 is built from 14 residues. In germline, CDR1 is SGHNT, CDR2 YYREEE (reference sequence). The trim removed 2 bases at V and 1 base at J, leaving 2 bases unmatched. Primers for the PCR totalled 60 Vbeta and 13 Jbeta. The data were produced by immunoSEQ multiplex PCR, yet TCRdb's version contains in-frame clones alone and is incomplete. The sample gives 140,000 to 150,000 clones, 55% to 85% of which show up once; 2% to 2.5% is in the top ten. Sequenced: PBMCs. This TCR came from a man aged 35 to 55 in good health and CMV-seronegative. The chain links TRBV5-4 to TRBJ1-1, with 7 bases that match TRBD1. The CDR3 DNA follows: TGTGCCAGCAGCTTACAGGGGTCGAACACTGAAGCTTTCTTT. Translation: CASSLQGSNTEAFF.